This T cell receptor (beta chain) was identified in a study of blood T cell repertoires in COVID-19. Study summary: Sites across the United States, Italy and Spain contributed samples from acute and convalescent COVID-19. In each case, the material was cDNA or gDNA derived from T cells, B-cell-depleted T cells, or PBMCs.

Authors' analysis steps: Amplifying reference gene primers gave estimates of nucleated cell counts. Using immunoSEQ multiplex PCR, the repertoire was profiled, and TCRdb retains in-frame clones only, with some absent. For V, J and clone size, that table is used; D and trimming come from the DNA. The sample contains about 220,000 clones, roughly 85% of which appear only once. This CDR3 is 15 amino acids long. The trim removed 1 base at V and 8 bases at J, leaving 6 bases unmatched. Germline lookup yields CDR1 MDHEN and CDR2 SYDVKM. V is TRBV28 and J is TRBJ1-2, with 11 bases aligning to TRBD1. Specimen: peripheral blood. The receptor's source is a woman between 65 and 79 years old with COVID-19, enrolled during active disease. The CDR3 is CASSLYRTGGRGYTF. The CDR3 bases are TGTGCCAGCAGTTTATACAGGACAGGGGGCCGGGGCTACACCTTC.